These 2 T cell receptor beta chains were all obtained from the same sample, sequenced in a study of shared clonotypes between healthy human individuals. Only in-frame clones appear in the TCRdb table, and some are missing; sequencing was by immunoSEQ multiplex PCR. The table lists about 2.4 million clones, approximately 90% of them singletons, with around 0.14% in the top ten. The sequencing input was naive CD4+ T cells sorted from blood. Described subset: CD45RA+ positively selected. The receptors were gathered from a man between 18 and 29 years old in good health.

The chain recombines TRBV30 with TRBJ1-4, with D maybe TRBD1 (5 bases). CDR3 length: 16 amino acids. CDR1 is GTSNPN, CDR2 SVGIG, per germline (reference sequence). V lost 0 bases and J lost 7, with 18 bases in between. CDR3 bases: TGTGCCTGGAGTGTATCCCGGACACCTCTCAGTGAAAAACTGTTTTTT. This codes for CAWSVSRTPLSEKLFF.

This clone was observed once. The V and J genes are TRBV5-1 and TRBJ2-2; TRBD2 is a possible D gene (6 bases). Looked up from germline, CDR1 is SGHRS and CDR2 is YFSETQ. CDR3 length: 16 amino acids. Trimming removed 6 bases at V and 4 bases at J, with 19 bases between. CDR3 residues: CASTDVGGLSTGELFF. For the CDR3, the DNA is TGCGCCAGCACCGATGTAGGAGGGTTGAGCACCGGGGAGCTGTTTTTT. The full variable domain, completed using reference TRBV5-1 and TRBJ2-2, is KAGVTQTPRYLIKTRGQQVTLSCSPISGHRSVSWYQQTPGQGLQFLFEYFSETQRNKGNFPGRFSGRQFSNSRSEMNVSTLELGDSALYLCASTDVGGLSTGELFFGEGSRLTVL.